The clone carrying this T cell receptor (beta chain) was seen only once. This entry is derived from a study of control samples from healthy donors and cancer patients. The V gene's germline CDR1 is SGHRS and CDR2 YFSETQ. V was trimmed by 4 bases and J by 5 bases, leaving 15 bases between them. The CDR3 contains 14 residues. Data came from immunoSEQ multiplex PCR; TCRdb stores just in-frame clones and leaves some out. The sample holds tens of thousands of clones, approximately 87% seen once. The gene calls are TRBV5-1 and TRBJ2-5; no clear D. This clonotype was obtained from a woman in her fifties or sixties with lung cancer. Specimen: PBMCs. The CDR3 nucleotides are TGCGCCAGCAGCCCTCTCCCGGGTCATGAGACCCAGTACTTC. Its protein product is CASSPLPGHETQYF.